The 22 T cell receptor beta chains below all came from one sample that was sequenced in a study of T cell responses to AZD1222 COVID-19 vaccine. Some clones are missing from TCRdb's copy, which holds only in-frame ones; the method was immunoSEQ multiplex PCR. The sample carries approximately 140,000 clones, about nine tenths recorded once. Specimen: peripheral blood, collected on day 0 of AZD1222 vaccination. The receptors come from an adult in good health.

V gene TRBV19 combines with J gene TRBJ2-2, with D possibly matching TRBD2 (6 bases). This CDR3 is 13 amino acids long. CDR1 and CDR2 from the germline V gene are LNHDA and SQIVND (reference sequence). V shed 8 bases and J shed 4 bases, with 11 bases lying between them. CDR3 in amino acids: CASGGIPTGELFF. The CDR3 DNA sequence: TGTGCCAGTGGCGGGATACCCACCGGGGAGCTGTTTTTT. The whole variable domain, remainder taken from reference TRBV19 and TRBJ2-2, is DGGITQSPKYLFRKEGQNVTLSCEQNLNHDAMYWYRQDPGQGLRLIYYSQIVNDFQKGDIAEGYSVSREKKESFPLTVTSAQKNPTAFYLCASGGIPTGELFFGEGSRLTVL.

The rearrangement links TRBV30 to TRBJ2-6, with D perhaps matching TRBD1 (6 bases). CDR1 and CDR2 from the germline V gene are GTSNPN and SVGIG (reference sequence). This CDR3 is built from 14 residues. Trimming cost V 4 bases and J 4 bases, with 11 bases left between them. CDR3 residues: CAWNRVSGANVLTF. Written as DNA, the CDR3 is TGTGCCTGGAACAGGGTCTCGGGGGCCAACGTCCTGACTTTC.

The V and J genes are TRBV11-3 and TRBJ2-5, with D uncertain. V was pared by 0 bases and J by 1 base, with 15 bases between. Germline-derived CDR1 and CDR2 are SGHNT and YENEEA. The CDR3 covers 17 residues. The CDR3 nucleotides are TGTGCCAGCAGCTTAGAACCGCGTGGGCAATTCCAAGAGACCCAGTACTTC. This sequence encodes CASSLEPRGQFQETQYF.

The chain joins TRBV11-2 to TRBJ1-2; TRBD1 might be the D (6 bases). CDR3 size: 14 residues. Per germline, CDR1 SGHAT and CDR2 FQNNGV. Trimming left V 3 bases short and J 8 bases short, with 16 bases between. The CDR3 region has the DNA TGTGCCAGCAGCTTCAAACAGGGCCCTTGGGGCTACACCTTC. Translating it yields CASSFKQGPWGYTF.

V and J are TRBV11-2 and TRBJ1-1; 8 bases line up with TRBD1. Trimming cost V 3 bases and J 6 bases; bases outside gene matches: 9. CDR1 is SGHAT and CDR2 is FQNNGV in the germline V gene. The CDR3 has 15 residues. For the CDR3, the DNA is TGTGCCAGCAGCTTGGGCCGGGACAGGCTCGCTGAAGCTTTCTTT. The encoded protein is CASSLGRDRLAEAFF.

This chain joins TRBV30 and TRBJ1-6; D might be TRBD1 (5 bases). Germline loops: CDR1 GTSNPN, CDR2 SVGIG (reference sequence). The CDR3 totals 12 residues. The ends were cut back, 3 bases at V and 10 bases at J, with 10 bases in the middle. CDR3 in amino acids: CAWRRGESPLHF. The DNA of the CDR3 is TGTGCCTGGAGAAGGGGCGAATCACCCCTCCACTTT.

J is TRBJ1-4 and V is TRBV7-2; D possibly corresponds to TRBD1 (5 bases). This CDR3 is built from 14 residues. Germline V CDR1 and CDR2: SGHTA, FQGNSA. V was clipped by 5 bases and J by 3 bases, with 10 bases between them. The CDR3 sequence: CASSLDTSNEKLFF. CDR3 nucleotide sequence: TGTGCCAGCAGCCTGGACACCTCTAATGAAAAACTGTTTTTT.

The CDR3 region has the DNA TGTGCCAGCAGCTTATTTACACCCATTGAAGGGAGGCCCCAGCATTTT. Translated: CASSLFTPIEGRPQHF. The genes are TRBV7-2 and TRBJ1-5, with D hard to call. Trimming removed 2 bases from V and 9 bases from J, with 20 bases in between. The CDR3 covers 16 residues. Per germline, CDR1 SGHTA and CDR2 FQGNSA.

The gene calls are TRBV6-5 and TRBJ2-5; TRBD2 is a possible D gene (6 bases). Germline values: CDR1 MNHEY, CDR2 SVGAGI. The CDR3 has 12 residues. Trimming removed 7 bases from V and 5 bases from J, with 11 bases in between. The CDR3 DNA reads as TGTGCCAGCACCCCAGGGAGGGAGACCCAGTACTTC. Amino acids: CASTPGRETQYF.

The chain has TRBV2 and TRBJ1-5, with TRBD1 matching 7 bases. CDR1 and CDR2 (germline): SNHLY, FYNNEI. V lost 6 bases to trimming and J lost 4 bases; unmatched junction nucleotides: 12. The CDR3 is 16 amino acids. The CDR3 reads CASSPGTEGSNQPQHF. The DNA for the CDR3 is TGTGCCAGCAGCCCTGGGACAGAGGGCTCTAATCAGCCCCAGCATTTT.

V and J are TRBV19 and TRBJ2-2, with a possible D match to TRBD2 (5 bases). The V end was cut by 7 bases, the J end by 6 bases, with 15 bases between. Germline assignment: CDR1 LNHDA and CDR2 SQIVND (reference sequence). This CDR3 has 14 amino acids. CDR3: CASIPSRGAGELFF. CDR3 nucleotide sequence: TGTGCCAGTATCCCTAGCCGGGGAGCCGGGGAGCTGTTTTTT.

The J gene is TRBJ1-6, the V gene TRBV5-1; 7 bases map to TRBD1. The CDR3 is made up of 14 amino acids. CDR1 SGHRS and CDR2 YFSETQ come from the germline V gene. After removal of 4 bases from V and 6 bases from J, the junction contained 4 bases not matched to a gene. The CDR3 is CASSVDRVNSPLHF. The CDR3 DNA follows: TGCGCCAGCAGCGTAGACAGGGTTAATTCACCCCTCCACTTT.

The chain uses TRBV14 and TRBJ2-4; D call uncertain. The CDR3 has 15 amino acids. Germline CDR1 is SGHDN and CDR2 is FVKESK. V lost 4 bases, J lost 0 bases, and 10 bases lay in between. The CDR3 loop reads CASSPRELAKNIQYF. As DNA, the CDR3 is TGTGCCAGCAGCCCCAGAGAGCTAGCCAAAAACATTCAGTACTTC.

The chain recombines TRBV27 with TRBJ1-6; 10 bases match TRBD1. The junction had 8 bases not matched to a gene; V was cut back by 7 bases and J by 8 bases. The CDR3 runs 15 residues. The germline V gene encodes CDR1 MNHEY and CDR2 SMNVEV (reference sequence). CDR3 bases: TGTGCCAGCAACCTCCTAGGGACAGGGGATTCACCCCTCCACTTT. Encoded protein: CASNLLGTGDSPLHF.

The chain employs TRBV19 and TRBJ1-5; D perhaps matches TRBD1 (5 bases). Deletions cut 7 bases from V and 2 bases from J, with 15 bases between. Germline CDR1 reads LNHDA; CDR2 reads SQIVND (reference sequence). CDR3 length: 15 residues. The CDR3 spells CASTGHGGGNQPQHF. For the CDR3, the DNA is TGTGCCAGTACGGGTCACGGAGGGGGCAATCAGCCCCAGCATTTT.

The chain employs TRBV6-5 and TRBJ1-5, with a possible D match to TRBD1 (5 bases). CDR1 is MNHEY and CDR2 is SVGAGI in the germline V gene. The ends were cut back, 6 bases at V and 3 bases at J, with 9 bases in the middle. CDR3 length: 13 residues. The CDR3: CASSGTFNQPQHF. The CDR3 DNA sequence: TGTGCCAGCAGCGGGACTTTCAATCAGCCCCAGCATTTT.

V and J are TRBV6-5 and TRBJ2-7, with D unclear. The CDR3 has 11 amino acids. V lost 7 bases and J 3 bases, leaving 7 bases between the germline ends. Germline CDR1 is MNHEY and CDR2 is SVGAGI. The CDR3 is CASTDRYEQYF. Here the CDR3 DNA reads TGTGCCAGCACCGACCGCTACGAGCAGTACTTC.

The gene calls are TRBV3-1 (or the pseudogene TRBV3-2) and TRBJ1-6, with 8 bases aligning to TRBD1. Per the germline V gene, CDR1 is LGHDT and CDR2 is YNNKEL (reference sequence). V lost 1 base to trimming and J lost 7 bases; unmatched junction nucleotides: 3. This CDR3 spans 15 amino acids. The CDR3 spells CASSQARGLNSPLHF. The CDR3 region has the DNA TGTGCCAGCAGCCAAGCCAGGGGGCTAAATTCACCCCTCCACTTT.

The genes are TRBV15 and TRBJ2-7, with unresolved D. Germline CDR1 reads LNHNV; CDR2 reads YYDKDF (reference sequence). The CDR3 spans 15 residues. The V end lost 0 bases, the J end lost 4 bases, and 13 bases lay between the germline ends. The CDR3 protein is CATSRDPGFNYEQYF. The CDR3 DNA reads TGTGCCACCAGCAGAGATCCAGGCTTCAATTACGAGCAGTACTTC.

This clone was detected only a few times. This chain links TRBV19 with TRBJ2-7; D is perhaps TRBD1 or TRBD2 (5 bases each). V was cut by 3 bases and J by 3 bases, with 12 bases left in between. Looked up from germline, CDR1 is LNHDA and CDR2 is SQIVND (reference sequence). This CDR3 has 14 residues. The CDR3 is CASSIRDGYYEQYF. DNA of the CDR3: TGTGCCAGTAGTATCCGGGACGGATACTACGAGCAGTACTTC.

V and J are TRBV6-2 or TRBV6-3 and TRBJ1-4; D might be TRBD1 (5 bases). The V and J ends lost 1 base and 5 bases respectively, with 17 bases between them. The CDR3 is 17 amino acids. The germline CDR1 and CDR2 sequences are MNHEY and SVGEGT. CDR3 region: CASSYWDAKGANEKLFF. CDR3 in DNA: TGTGCCAGCAGTTACTGGGACGCGAAGGGTGCGAATGAAAAACTGTTTTTT.

This chain uses TRBV18 with TRBJ1-5; 7 bases agree with TRBD1. With 5 bases clipped from V and 7 bases from J, the junction kept 5 bases outside the gene matches. Germline assignment: CDR1 KGHSH and CDR2 LQKENI. The CDR3 is 13 residues long. For the CDR3, the DNA is TGTGCCAGCTCAACCACAGGGGACCAGCCCCAGCATTTT. Its translation is CASSTTGDQPQHF.